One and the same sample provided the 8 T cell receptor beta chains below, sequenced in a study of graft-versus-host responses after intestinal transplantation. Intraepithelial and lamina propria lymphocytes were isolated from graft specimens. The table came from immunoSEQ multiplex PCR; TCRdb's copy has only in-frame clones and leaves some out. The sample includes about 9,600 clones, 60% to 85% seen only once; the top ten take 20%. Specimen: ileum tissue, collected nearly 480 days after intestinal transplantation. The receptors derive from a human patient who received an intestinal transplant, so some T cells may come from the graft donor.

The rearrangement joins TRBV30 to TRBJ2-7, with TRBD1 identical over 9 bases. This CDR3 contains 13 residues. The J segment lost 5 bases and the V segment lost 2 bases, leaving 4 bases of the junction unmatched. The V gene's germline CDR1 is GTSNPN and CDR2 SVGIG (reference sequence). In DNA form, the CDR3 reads TGTGCCTGGAGTCCCGGGACAGGGCACGAGCAGTACTTC. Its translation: CAWSPGTGHEQYF.

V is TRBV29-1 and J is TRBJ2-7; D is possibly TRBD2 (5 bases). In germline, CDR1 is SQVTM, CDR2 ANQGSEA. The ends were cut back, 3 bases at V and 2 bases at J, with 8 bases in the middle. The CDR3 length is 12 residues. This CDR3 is CSVDTGTYEQYF. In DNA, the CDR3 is TGCAGCGTTGATACGGGAACCTACGAGCAGTACTTC.

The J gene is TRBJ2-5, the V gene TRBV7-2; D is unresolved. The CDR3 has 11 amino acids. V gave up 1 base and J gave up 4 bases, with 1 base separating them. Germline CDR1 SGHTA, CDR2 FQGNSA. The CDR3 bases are TGTGCCAGCAGCTTAGTAGAGACCCAGTACTTC. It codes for CASSLVETQYF.

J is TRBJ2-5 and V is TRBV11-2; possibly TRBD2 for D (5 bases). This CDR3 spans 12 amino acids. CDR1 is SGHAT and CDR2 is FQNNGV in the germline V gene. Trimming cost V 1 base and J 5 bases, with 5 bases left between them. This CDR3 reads CASSLVAETQYF. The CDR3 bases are TGTGCCAGCAGCTTAGTAGCGGAGACCCAGTACTTC.

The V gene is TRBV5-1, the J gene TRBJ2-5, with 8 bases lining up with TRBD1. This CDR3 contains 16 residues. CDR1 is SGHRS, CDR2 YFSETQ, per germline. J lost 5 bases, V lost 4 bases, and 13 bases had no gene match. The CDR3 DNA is TGCGCCAGCAGCCCGCCCCAGGGTGCAGGGGGCGAGACCCAGTACTTC. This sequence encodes CASSPPQGAGGETQYF.

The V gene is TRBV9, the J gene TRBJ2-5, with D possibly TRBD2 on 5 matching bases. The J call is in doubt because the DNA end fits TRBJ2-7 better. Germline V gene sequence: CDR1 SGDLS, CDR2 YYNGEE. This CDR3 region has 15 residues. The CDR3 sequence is CASSVDAGRNYEQYF. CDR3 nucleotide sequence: TGTGCCAGCAGCGTAGATGCGGGTAGGAACTACGAGCAGTACTTC.

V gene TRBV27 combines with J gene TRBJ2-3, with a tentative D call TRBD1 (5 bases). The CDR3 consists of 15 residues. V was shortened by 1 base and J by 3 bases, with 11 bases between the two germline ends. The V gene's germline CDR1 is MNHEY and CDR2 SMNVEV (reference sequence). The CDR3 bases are TGTGCCAGCAGTTTATTGGCAGGGTGGACAGATACGCAGTATTTT. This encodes CASSLLAGWTDTQYF.

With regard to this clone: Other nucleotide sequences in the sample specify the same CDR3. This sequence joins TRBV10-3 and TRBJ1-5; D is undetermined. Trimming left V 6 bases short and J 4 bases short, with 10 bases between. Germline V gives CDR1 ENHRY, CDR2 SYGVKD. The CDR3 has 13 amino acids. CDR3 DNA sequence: TGTGCCATCAGCTTGGACGGAAATCAGCCCCAGCATTTT. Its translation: CAISLDGNQPQHF.